These 9 T cell receptor beta chains came from one sample sequenced in a study of cytomegalovirus exposure and HLA in healthy donors. Primers: 60 Vbeta forward and 13 Jbeta reverse. The data were produced by immunoSEQ multiplex PCR, yet TCRdb's version contains in-frame clones alone and is incomplete. Of about 250,000 clones in the sample, 78% were seen once. The sample consisted of PBMCs. The source is a boy aged 10-17 years in good health and CMV-seronegative.

This rearrangement joins TRBV11-2 to TRBJ2-5; 7 positions agree with TRBD2. V dropped 3 bases and J dropped 5; count of bases not matched to a gene: 9. CDR3 length equals 15 residues. CDR1 is SGHAT, CDR2 FQNNGV, per germline. For the CDR3, the DNA is TGTGCCAGCAGCTTGCTAGCGGAAAATTTCGAGACCCAGTACTTC. Protein sequence: CASSLLAENFETQYF.

CDR3 coding DNA: TGCGCCAGCAGCGGCAACAGGGGAGGCACAGATACGCAGTATTTT. This encodes CASSGNRGGTDTQYF. The chain combines TRBV5-1 with TRBJ2-3; the match to TRBD1 covers 7 bases. Per the germline V gene, CDR1 is SGHRS and CDR2 is YFSETQ. V was pared by 4 bases and J by 1 base, with 6 bases of the junction left unmatched. CDR3 length: 15 amino acids.

The gene calls are TRBV6-5 and TRBJ1-1; weak D call: TRBD1 (6 bases). Trimming took 4 bases from V and 4 from J, leaving 16 bases between them. The CDR3 is made up of 15 amino acids. Germline V gene lookup returns CDR1 MNHEY and CDR2 SVGAGI. The CDR3 here is CASSSYRARSTEAFF. The CDR3 DNA is TGTGCCAGCAGTTCCTACAGGGCAAGAAGCACTGAAGCTTTCTTT.

This chain joins TRBV21-1 and TRBJ1-3; the table gives TRBD1 as D, unverified against the DNA. TRBV21-1 has pseudogene status. The CDR3 totals 16 residues. The CDR3 coding sequence is TGTGCCAGCAGCAAAGCGTCGACAGGGGAAAAGGACACCATATATTTT. This sequence encodes CASSKASTGEKDTIYF.

This clone has more than one count but fewer than ten. The chain links TRBV2 to TRBJ1-1, with D possibly TRBD1 on 5 matching bases. With 2 bases removed from V and 11 bases from J, the gap between germline ends came to 21 bases. Looked up from germline, CDR1 is SNHLY and CDR2 is FYNNEI. The CDR3 has 15 amino acids. This chain's CDR3 is CASSERPGGAAGAFF. Written as DNA, the CDR3 is TGTGCCAGCAGTGAAAGGCCGGGAGGGGCCGCAGGCGCTTTCTTT. Full variable domain (missing parts from reference TRBV2 and TRBJ1-1): EPEVTQTPSHQVTQMGQEVILRCVPISNHLYFYWYRQILGQKVEFLVSFYNNEISEKSEIFDDQFSVERPDGSNFTLKIRSTKLEDSAMYFCASSERPGGAAGAFFGQGTRLTVV.

The chain couples TRBV5-1 to TRBJ2-1; possible D gene TRBD2, 6 bases. This CDR3 has 18 amino acids. The V gene's germline CDR1 is SGHRS and CDR2 YFSETQ. Trimming shortened V by 4 bases and J by 13 bases, and 33 bases separated the two germline ends. The CDR3 loop reads CASSPGGLAESTMRVQFF. The DNA of the CDR3 is TGCGCCAGCAGCCCCGGGGGACTCGCGGAGTCTACAATGAGGGTTCAGTTCTTC.

The chain recombines TRBV19 with TRBJ2-2; a possible D gene is TRBD1 (5 bases). Germline CDR1 reads LNHDA; CDR2 reads SQIVND (reference sequence). Trimming removed 6 bases from V and 4 bases from J, with 15 bases in between. CDR3 length equals 15 residues. The CDR3 loop is CASSRRDEPTGELFF. DNA for the CDR3: TGTGCCAGTAGCCGCAGGGATGAACCCACCGGGGAGCTGTTTTTT.

Here the CDR3 DNA reads TGTGCCAGTAGGTTTGGCACGGGAGACATTCAGTACTTC. Translated, it gives CASRFGTGDIQYF. The V and J genes are TRBV19 and TRBJ2-4; a weak D match, TRBD2 (6 bases). Trimming cost V 6 bases and J 8 bases, with 14 bases left between them. This CDR3 has 13 residues. CDR1 LNHDA and CDR2 SQIVND come from the germline V gene (reference sequence).

The V gene is TRBV5-1, the J gene TRBJ1-6, with TRBD1 matching 8 bases. The ends lost 0 bases at V and 5 bases at J; junction bases unmatched: 1. CDR1 is SGHRS and CDR2 is YFSETQ in the germline V gene. The CDR3 extends over 15 amino acids. For the CDR3, the DNA is TGCGCCAGCAGCTTGGCAGGGGGCCATAATTCACCCCTCCACTTT. Residues: CASSLAGGHNSPLHF.